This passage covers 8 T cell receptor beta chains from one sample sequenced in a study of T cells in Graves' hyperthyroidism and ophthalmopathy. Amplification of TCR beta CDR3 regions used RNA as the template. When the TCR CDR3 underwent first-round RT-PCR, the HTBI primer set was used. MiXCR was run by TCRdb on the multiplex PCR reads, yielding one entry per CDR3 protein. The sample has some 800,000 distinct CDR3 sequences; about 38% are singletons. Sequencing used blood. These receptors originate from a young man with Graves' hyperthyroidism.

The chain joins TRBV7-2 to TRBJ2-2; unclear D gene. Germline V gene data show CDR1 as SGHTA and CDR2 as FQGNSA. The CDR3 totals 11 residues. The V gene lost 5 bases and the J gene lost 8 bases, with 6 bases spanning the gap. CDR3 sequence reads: CASSTEGELFF. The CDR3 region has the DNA TGTGCCAGCAGCACTGAGGGGGAGCTGTTTTTT. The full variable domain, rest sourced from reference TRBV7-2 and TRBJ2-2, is GAGVSQSPSNKVTEKGKDVELRCDPISGHTALYWYRQSLGQGLEFLIYFQGNSAPDKSGLPSDRFSAERTGGSVSTLTIQRTQQEDSAVYLCASSTEGELFFGEGSRLTVL.

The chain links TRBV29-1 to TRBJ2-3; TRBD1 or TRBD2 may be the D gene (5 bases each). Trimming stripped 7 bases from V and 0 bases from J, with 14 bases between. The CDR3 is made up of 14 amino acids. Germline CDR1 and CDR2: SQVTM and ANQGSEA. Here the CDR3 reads CSAEGHLSTDTQYF. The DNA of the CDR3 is TGCAGCGCCGAGGGGCACCTTAGCACAGATACGCAGTATTTT.

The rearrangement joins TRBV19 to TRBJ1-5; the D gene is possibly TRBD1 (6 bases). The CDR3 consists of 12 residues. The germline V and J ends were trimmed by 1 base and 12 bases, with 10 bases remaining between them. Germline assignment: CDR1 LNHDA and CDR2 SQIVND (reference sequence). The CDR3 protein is CASSIGGHLQHF. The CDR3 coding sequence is TGTGCCAGTAGTATAGGGGGACACCTCCAGCATTTT.

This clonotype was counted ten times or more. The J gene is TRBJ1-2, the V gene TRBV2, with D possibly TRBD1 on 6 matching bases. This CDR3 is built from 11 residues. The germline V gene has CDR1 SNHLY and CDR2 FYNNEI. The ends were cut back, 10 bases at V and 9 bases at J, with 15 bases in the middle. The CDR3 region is CATIIRDSYTF. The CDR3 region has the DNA TGTGCCACCATAATCCGGGACAGCTACACCTTC.

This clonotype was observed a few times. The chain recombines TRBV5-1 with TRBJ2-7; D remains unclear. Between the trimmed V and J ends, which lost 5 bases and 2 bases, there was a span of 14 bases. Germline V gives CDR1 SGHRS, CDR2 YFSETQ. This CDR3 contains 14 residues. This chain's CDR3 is CASRYSGGPYEQYF. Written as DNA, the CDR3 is TGCGCCAGCAGGTATTCCGGCGGACCCTACGAGCAGTACTTC.

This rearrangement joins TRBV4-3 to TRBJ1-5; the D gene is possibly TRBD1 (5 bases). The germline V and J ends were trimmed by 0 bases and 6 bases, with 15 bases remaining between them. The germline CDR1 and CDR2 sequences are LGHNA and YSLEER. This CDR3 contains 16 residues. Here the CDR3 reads CASSQERQGQAQPQHF. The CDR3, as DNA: TGCGCCAGCAGCCAAGAACGGCAGGGTCAGGCTCAGCCCCAGCATTTT.

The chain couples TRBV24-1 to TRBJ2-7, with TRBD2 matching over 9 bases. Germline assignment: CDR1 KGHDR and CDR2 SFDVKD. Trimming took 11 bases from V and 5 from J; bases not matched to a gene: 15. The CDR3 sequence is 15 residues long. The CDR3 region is CASSRTEGTSNEQYF. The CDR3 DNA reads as TGTGCCAGCAGCCGAACGGAAGGGACTAGCAACGAGCAGTACTTC.

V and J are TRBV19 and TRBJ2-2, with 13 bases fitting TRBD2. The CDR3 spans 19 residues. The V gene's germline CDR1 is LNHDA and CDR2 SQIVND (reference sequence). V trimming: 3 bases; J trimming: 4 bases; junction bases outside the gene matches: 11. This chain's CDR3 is CASSIGRTSGRGSTGELFF. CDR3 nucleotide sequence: TGTGCCAGTAGTATCGGTAGGACTAGCGGGAGAGGGAGCACCGGGGAGCTGTTTTTT.